A selection of T cell receptor beta chains follows, all from one sample in a study of a mutant IDH1 vaccine in newly diagnosed glioma. Their recognized antigens are unknown. Produced via immunoSEQ multiplex PCR; TCRdb's table is partial and in-frame only. The sample has tens of thousands of clones, approximately 80% seen once. Specimen: PBMCs, collected from a glioma patient whose treatment included an IDH1 peptide vaccine. These receptors all stem from a man aged 18-30 years with glioma. CDR3s include the opening cysteine and the closing phenylalanine or tryptophan. D genes are given only for firm matches. Size values are once, few and many counts, or a class for expanded clones, and some rows have none.

size,V,D,J,CDR3,DNA
few,TRBV5-1,TRBD1,TRBJ1-1,CASSLGEGGITEAFF,TGCGCCAGCAGCTTGGGTGAAGGGGGCATCACTGAAGCTTTCTTT
NA,TRBV19,NA,TRBJ1-1,CASSTGTYQNTEAFF,TGTGCCAGTAGTACCGGGACATACCAGAACACTGAAGCTTTCTTT
NA,TRBV5-1,TRBD2,TRBJ2-3,CASSPGLAGHSTDTQYF,TGCGCCAGCAGCCCTGGACTAGCGGGACACAGCACAGATACGCAGTATTTT
NA,TRBV4-3,TRBD1,TRBJ1-2,CASSQGTGGLNYGYTF,TGCGCCAGCAGCCAAGGGACAGGGGGGCTAAACTATGGCTACACCTTC
NA,TRBV7-2,NA,TRBJ1-1,CASSLAGGVNTEAFF,TGTGCCAGCAGCTTAGCGGGAGGGGTGAACACTGAAGCTTTCTTT
NA,TRBV5-1,NA,TRBJ2-3,CASSSSALADTQYF,TGCGCCAGCAGCTCCAGTGCGTTGGCAGATACGCAGTATTTT
NA,TRBV9,NA,TRBJ1-2,CASSVAQTANYGYTF,TGTGCCAGCAGCGTAGCCCAGACCGCTAACTATGGCTACACCTTC
NA,TRBV4-1,TRBD1,TRBJ1-1,CASSRPSTGRLEAFF,TGCGCCAGCAGCCGCCCCTCGACAGGGAGGTTGGAAGCTTTCTTT
NA,TRBV30,NA,TRBJ1-3,CAWRNGAGNTIYF,TGTGCCTGGAGAAATGGGGCTGGAAACACCATATATTTT
NA,TRBV5-4,NA,TRBJ2-7,CASSLTAGPYEQYF,TGTGCCAGCAGCTTGACGGCGGGACCCTACGAGCAGTACTTC
NA,TRBV19,TRBD2,TRBJ2-7,CASSIGLAGHEQYF,TGTGCCAGTAGTATAGGTCTAGCGGGCCACGAGCAGTACTTC
NA,TRBV2,NA,TRBJ2-5,CASSGVGAQYF,TGTGCCAGCAGTGGGGTGGGGGCCCAGTACTTC
NA,TRBV5-1,NA,TRBJ1-1,CASSWGGPNTEAFF,TGCGCCAGCAGCTGGGGCGGACCCAACACTGAAGCTTTCTTT
NA,TRBV2,NA,TRBJ2-1,CASSTHNEQFF,TGTGCCAGCAGTACCCACAATGAGCAGTTCTTC
NA,TRBV5-1,NA,TRBJ2-5,CASSDRVLGPETQYF,TGCGCCAGCAGCGATCGGGTCCTGGGCCCAGAGACCCAGTACTTC
NA,TRBV4-3,NA,TRBJ2-2,CASRWEDLNTGELFF,TGCGCCAGCAGGTGGGAGGACCTTAACACCGGGGAGCTGTTTTTT
NA,TRBV27,NA,TRBJ2-7,CASSFISRNLYEQYF,TGTGCCAGCAGTTTTATCAGCCGCAACCTCTACGAGCAGTACTTC
NA,TRBV2,NA,TRBJ2-1,CASSVAGYNEQFF,TGTGCCAGCAGTGTGGCTGGGTACAATGAGCAGTTCTTC
once,TRBV11-1,NA,TRBJ2-2,CASSLTYGAGELFF,TGTGCCAGCAGCCTCACTTATGGGGCCGGGGAGCTGTTTTTT
few,TRBV19,TRBD2,TRBJ2-1,CASSATSGRNEQFF,TGTGCCAGTAGTGCGACTAGCGGGAGAAATGAGCAGTTCTTC
NA,TRBV10-3,NA,TRBJ1-5,CAISRVYSNQPQHF,TGTGCCATCAGCCGGGTGTATAGCAATCAGCCCCAGCATTTT
once,TRBV11-1,NA,TRBJ2-1,CASRGATGAVPYNEQFF,TGTGCCAGCCGAGGGGCAACGGGGGCCGTACCCTACAATGAGCAGTTCTTC
NA,TRBV4-1,NA,TRBJ2-3,CASSQVARSTDTQYF,TGCGCCAGCAGCCAAGTCGCGAGGAGCACAGATACGCAGTATTTT
NA,TRBV5-1,NA,TRBJ2-3,CASSLALRSTDTQYF,TGCGCCAGCAGCTTGGCCCTTAGGAGCACAGATACGCAGTATTTT